Reported below is one T cell receptor beta chain. Its target is not known. Germline V gene sequence: CDR1 SGHRS, CDR2 YFSETQ. The CDR3 is made up of 13 amino acids. V lost 4 bases to trimming and J lost 3 bases, with 10 bases between them. This entry belongs to a study of cytomegalovirus exposure and HLA in healthy donors. Broader study findings: Researchers reported that a few CMV-associated chains were confirmed in vitro as CMV antigen-specific. Across donors, most TCRs were seen rarely, yet some public ones were widespread.

Repertoires were generated with immunoSEQ multiplex PCR, while TCRdb's copy carries only in-frame clones and drops some. The sample shows under 150,000 clones, about 83% of them seen only once. The gene calls are TRBV5-1 and TRBJ1-2; unclear D gene. Sequencing was performed on PBMCs. This sequence originates from a woman in her 30s in good health and CMV-seronegative. Written as DNA, the CDR3 is TGCGCCAGCAGCCCGGTAATGGACTATGGCTACACCTTC. It is translated as CASSPVMDYGYTF.